These 8 T cell receptor beta chains came from one sample sequenced in a study of a mutant IDH1 vaccine in newly diagnosed glioma. Profiling relied on immunoSEQ multiplex PCR, and the TCRdb table lists in-frame clones only, not all of them. Seen here are roughly 32,000 clones, around 83% observed once, and the top ten hold roughly 7.1%. Indicated time point: week 35, safety follow-up. The study gave 300 ug of mutant IDH1 20-mer peptide per vaccine dose, with topical imiquimod. No antigen has been assigned to these receptors. This material consisted of PBMCs, taken from a glioma patient whose treatment included an IDH1 peptide vaccine. These receptors were collected from a woman under 30 with glioma.

The genes are TRBV6-5 and TRBJ2-7, with 9 positions matching TRBD1. The CDR3 has 15 amino acids. Germline loops: CDR1 MNHEY, CDR2 SVGAGI. Losses at the gene ends were 5 bases for V and 3 bases for J; bases not matched to a gene: 8. The CDR3 bases are TGTGCCAGCAGTACTACAGGGGGCGCGATCTACGAGCAGTACTTC. Translating gives CASSTTGGAIYEQYF.

This clone was counted between two and nine times. Written as DNA, the CDR3 is TGTGCCAGCTCACCGAACTTTTCTAACTATGGCTACACCTTC. Encoded protein: CASSPNFSNYGYTF. V gene TRBV18 combines with J gene TRBJ1-2; D is undetermined. The germline V gene encodes CDR1 KGHSH and CDR2 LQKENI. V lost 3 bases and J 0 bases, leaving 8 bases between the germline ends. The CDR3 consists of 14 residues.

Written as DNA, the CDR3 is TGTGCCAGCAGCTTGGGATGGGGGAGCTCCTATAATTCACCCCTCCACTTT. Encoded protein: CASSLGWGSSYNSPLHF. The gene calls are TRBV5-6 and TRBJ1-6, with TRBD1 as a possible D gene (5 bases). The CDR3 consists of 17 residues. Trimming stripped 0 bases from V and 0 bases from J, with 10 bases between. CDR1 is SGHDT and CDR2 is YYEEEE in the germline V gene.

This clone is labeled as medium-sized. J is TRBJ2-7 and V is TRBV28, with TRBD1 matching over 9 bases. Losses at the gene ends were 8 bases for V and 6 bases for J; bases not matched to a gene: 8. The CDR3 covers 13 residues. Germline CDR1 and CDR2: MDHEN and SYDVKM. The DNA for the CDR3 is TGTGCCAGCGGAAACAGGGGGCGAGCCGAGCAGTACTTC. Amino acid sequence: CASGNRGRAEQYF. Drawing the rest from reference TRBV28 and TRBJ2-7, the complete variable domain is DVKVTQSSRYLVKRTGEKVFLECVQDMDHENMFWYRQDPGLGLRLIYFSYDVKMKEKGDIPEGYSVSREKKERFSLILESASTNQTSMYLCASGNRGRAEQYFGPGTRLTVT.

The chain combines TRBV11-2 with TRBJ2-5; D might be TRBD1 or TRBD2, each matching 5 bases. Germline CDR1 is SGHAT and CDR2 is FQNNGV. Trimming cost V 1 base and J 4 bases, with 13 bases left between them. The CDR3 totals 15 residues. In DNA form, the CDR3 reads TGTGCCAGCAGCTTAGTCGGCCAGGGACGAGAGACCCAGTACTTC. Translating it yields CASSLVGQGRETQYF.

This clone was picked up a small number of times. The J gene is TRBJ1-6, the V gene TRBV7-9; D perhaps matches TRBD1 (5 bases). Germline V gene lookup returns CDR1 SEHNR and CDR2 FQNEAQ (reference sequence). The CDR3 consists of 14 residues. V was trimmed by 3 bases and J by 7 bases, leaving 10 bases between them. CDR3 loop: CASSFPDSNSPLHF. The CDR3 nucleotides read TGTGCCAGCAGCTTTCCAGACAGCAATTCACCCCTCCACTTT. Supplemented by reference TRBV7-9 and TRBJ1-6, the full variable domain reads DTGVSQNPRHKITKRGQNVTFRCDPISEHNRLYWYRQTLGQGPEFLTYFQNEAQLEKSRLLSDRFSAERPKGSFSTLEIQRTEQGDSAMYLCASSFPDSNSPLHFGNGTRLTVT.

CDR3 bases: TGTGCCAGCAGCGTAGCGACAGGGGGTGAGACCCAGTACTTC. Residues: CASSVATGGETQYF. This chain links TRBV9 with TRBJ2-5; 9 bases fit TRBD1. The ends lost 0 bases at V and 5 bases at J; junction bases unmatched: 2. Germline V CDR1 and CDR2: SGDLS, YYNGEE. This CDR3 is 14 amino acids long.

This clone showed up just once. The chain has TRBV4-3 and TRBJ2-1, with a possible D match to TRBD2 (5 bases). CDR1 is LGHNA, CDR2 YSLEER, per germline. Trimming removed 0 bases from V and 4 bases from J, with 13 bases in between. The CDR3 is made up of 16 amino acids. The CDR3 reads CASSQDEAEPYNEQFF. For the CDR3, the DNA is TGCGCCAGCAGCCAAGATGAAGCGGAACCTTACAATGAGCAGTTCTTC.